Shown below are 30 T cell receptor beta chains from a single sample sequenced in a study of T cells after yellow fever vaccination. A single record per CDR3 protein comes from TCRdb applying MiXCR to the 5' RACE reads. The repertoire holds about 320,000 distinct CDR3 sequences, with over 3.5% as singletons. The sequences come from PBMCs, collected 15 days after the yellow fever booster vaccination. Every receptor here comes from a man younger than 35 who received the YFV17D yellow fever vaccine.

This clonotype has just a few counts. The rearrangement joins TRBV29-1 to TRBJ2-2, with D unresolved. V was cut by 5 bases and J by 1 base, with 8 bases left in between. CDR1 and CDR2 (germline): SQVTM, ANQGSEA. The CDR3 consists of 13 residues. As DNA, the CDR3 is TGCAGCGTTTGGGCCGGGAACACCGGGGAGCTGTTTTTT. This codes for CSVWAGNTGELFF.

This clonotype was recorded a few times. The chain carries TRBV29-1 and TRBJ1-2, with TRBD1 identical over 7 bases. The trim removed 7 bases at V and 3 bases at J, leaving 2 bases unmatched. The CDR3 consists of 11 residues. Germline V gives CDR1 SQVTM, CDR2 ANQGSEA. CDR3 sequence reads: CSGRGDYGYTF. CDR3 coding DNA: TGCAGCGGCAGGGGGGACTATGGCTACACCTTC.

This clonotype was detected ten times or more. The V and J genes are TRBV9 and TRBJ2-3, with 10 nucleotides matching TRBD2. The germline CDR1 and CDR2 sequences are SGDLS and YYNGEE. V lost 2 bases, J lost 6 bases, and 6 bases stayed unmatched. This CDR3 contains 15 residues. The CDR3 region is CASSVERGGGDTQYF. CDR3 nucleotide sequence: TGTGCCAGCAGCGTCGAGCGGGGGGGCGGGGATACGCAGTATTTT.

The gene calls are TRBV4-1 and TRBJ1-4, with unresolved D. Germline loops: CDR1 MGHRA, CDR2 YSYEKL. Trimming left V 5 bases short and J 6 bases short, with 19 bases between. This CDR3 comprises 16 residues. The DNA for the CDR3 is TGCGCCAGCAGCAGACGGGGAGGGAGCCGCGATGAAAAACTGTTTTTT. It codes for CASSRRGGSRDEKLFF.

This clonotype was seen at least ten times. This chain links TRBV5-5 with TRBJ1-6; D is perhaps TRBD1 (5 bases). The CDR3 runs 14 residues. Trimming left V 7 bases short and J 2 bases short, with 10 bases between. The V gene's germline CDR1 is SGHKS and CDR2 YYEKEE (reference sequence). The CDR3 is CASLSGAYNSPLHF. The CDR3 DNA reads TGTGCCAGCCTCTCGGGGGCCTATAATTCACCCCTCCACTTT.

This clonotype was seen more than once but under ten times. The chain recombines TRBV7-2 with TRBJ2-7; D gene unclear. Between the trimmed V and J ends, which lost 3 bases and 0 bases, there was a span of 12 bases. Germline V lookup: CDR1 SGHTA, CDR2 FQGNSA. This CDR3 has 15 amino acids. The CDR3 region is CASSFGWSRSYEQYF. The DNA of the CDR3 is TGTGCCAGCAGCTTTGGATGGAGCCGCTCCTACGAGCAGTACTTC.

This rearrangement joins TRBV6-2 or TRBV6-3 to TRBJ2-1, with 8 bases matching TRBD2. After removal of 4 bases from V and 3 bases from J, the junction contained 8 bases not matched to a gene. The CDR3 extends over 16 amino acids. Germline V gene sequence: CDR1 MNHEY, CDR2 SVGEGT. As DNA, the CDR3 is TGTGCCAGCAGTTTCCCCGGGACTAGTATCTACAATGAGCAGTTCTTC. Amino acid sequence: CASSFPGTSIYNEQFF.

This clonotype was counted a few times. The CDR3 nucleotides read TGTGCCAGCAGCTCGTACGAGCAGTACGTC. This gives the protein CASSSYEQYV. This chain uses TRBV7-9 with TRBJ2-7; D call uncertain. V was shortened by 4 bases and J by 4 bases, with 2 bases between the two germline ends. CDR1 is SEHNR and CDR2 is FQNEAQ in the germline V gene (reference sequence). The CDR3 loop spans 10 amino acids.

This clonotype was counted at least ten times. The chain combines TRBV18 with TRBJ1-1; 9 bases agree with TRBD1. Losses at the gene ends were 6 bases for V and 2 bases for J; bases not matched to a gene: 10. The CDR3 extends over 16 amino acids. The germline V gene has CDR1 KGHSH and CDR2 LQKENI. The CDR3 nucleotides are TGTGCCAGCTCCGCGACTGGGACAGGGCAAAACACTGAAGCTTTCTTT. Translation: CASSATGTGQNTEAFF. Variable domain in full (rest from reference TRBV18 and TRBJ1-1): NAGVMQNPRHLVRRRGQEARLRCSPMKGHSHVYWYRQLPEEGLKFMVYLQKENIIDESGMPKERFSAEFPKEGPSILRIQQVVRGDSAAYFCASSATGTGQNTEAFFGQGTRLTVV.

The gene calls are TRBV9 and TRBJ1-2; 7 positions match TRBD1. Germline CDR1 SGDLS, CDR2 YYNGEE. This CDR3 has 15 amino acids. V was clipped by 3 bases and J by 4 bases; unmatched bases: 9. The CDR3 loop reads CASSESGGTVYGYTF. CDR3 coding DNA: TGTGCCAGCAGCGAAAGTGGGGGGACAGTCTATGGCTACACCTTC.

V and J are TRBV20-1 and TRBJ2-1; D tentatively fits TRBD1 or TRBD2 (6 bases each). Germline-derived CDR1 and CDR2 are DFQATT and SNEGSKA (reference sequence). This CDR3 contains 15 residues. V lost 0 bases and J 7 bases, leaving 16 bases between the germline ends. CDR3 nucleotide sequence: TGCAGTGCTAGAGATCCCCGGGGGCCAGGGAATGAGCAGTTCTTC. It encodes CSARDPRGPGNEQFF.

This rearrangement joins TRBV20-1 to TRBJ2-7; D is undetermined. Trimming took off 0 bases at V and 2 bases at J, with 14 bases between the two ends. Germline V gene data show CDR1 as DFQATT and CDR2 as SNEGSKA (reference sequence). This CDR3 comprises 15 residues. The CDR3: CSARDRKTHTYEQYF. The CDR3 DNA reads TGCAGTGCTAGAGATCGTAAGACTCACACCTACGAGCAGTACTTC.

This clonotype showed up many times. V and J are TRBV4-3 and TRBJ1-1; D is uncertain. V gave up 0 bases and J gave up 11 bases, with 16 bases separating them. The CDR3 loop spans 14 amino acids. Germline CDR1 and CDR2: LGHNA and YSLEER. The CDR3 spells CASSQDGTSYGAFF. In DNA, the CDR3 is TGCGCCAGCAGCCAAGATGGAACCTCTTATGGGGCTTTCTTT.

In this sample, this clonotype turned up many times. The rearrangement links TRBV20-1 to TRBJ1-2; D may be TRBD1 (5 bases). This CDR3 is 13 amino acids long. V shed 5 bases and J shed 6 bases, with 16 bases lying between them. Looked up from germline, CDR1 is DFQATT and CDR2 is SNEGSKA (reference sequence). The chain's CDR3 is CSAVRVDINGYTF. CDR3 DNA sequence: TGCAGTGCTGTCAGGGTTGACATTAATGGCTACACCTTC.

This clonotype was seen at least ten times. The V call is TRBV7-9, the J call TRBJ1-1; 7 positions match TRBD1. Trimming removed 5 bases from V and 2 bases from J; junction bases left unmatched: 5. Germline V gene lookup returns CDR1 SEHNR and CDR2 FQNEAQ (reference sequence). This CDR3 is 14 amino acids long. CDR3 region: CASSPTGVNTEAFF. Here the CDR3 DNA reads TGTGCCAGCAGCCCCACAGGGGTAAACACTGAAGCTTTCTTT.

This clonotype came up many times. The chain combines TRBV9 with TRBJ1-3; no clear D gene. Trimming took 0 bases from V and 3 from J, leaving 13 bases between them. Per germline, CDR1 SGDLS and CDR2 YYNGEE. The CDR3 loop spans 16 amino acids. The CDR3 bases are TGTGCCAGCAGCGTAGCATCGAGGGTGGATGGAAACACCATATATTTT. Residues: CASSVASRVDGNTIYF. The variable domain in full, with the rest retrieved from reference TRBV9 and TRBJ1-3, is DSGVTQTPKHLITATGQRVTLRCSPRSGDLSVYWYQQSLDQGLQFLIQYYNGEERAKGNILERFSAQQFPDLHSELNLSSLELGDSALYFCASSVASRVDGNTIYFGEGSWLTVV.

To note about this clonotype: At one end the junction does not follow the germline gene, possibly because of a read error. The chain couples TRBV9 to TRBJ2-1; no clear D gene. Germline V gene lookup returns CDR1 SGDLS and CDR2 YYNGEE. CDR3 length equals 13 residues. CDR3 in DNA: TGTGCCAGCAGCGTAGAATACTTAGTACTAATCCTCTTC. Protein sequence: CASSVEYLVLILF. Using reference TRBV9 and TRBJ2-1 for the parts outside the CDR3, the full variable domain is DSGVTQTPKHLITATGQRVTLRCSPRSGDLSVYWYQQSLDQGLQFLIQYYNGEERAKGNILERFSAQQFPDLHSELNLSSLELGDSALYFCASSVEYLVLILFGPGTRLTVL.

This clonotype was seen many times. The CDR3 nucleotides read TGCAGCGTTGACTTTGGACGGTTGAACACTGAAGCTTTCTTT. Its protein product is CSVDFGRLNTEAFF. The chain has TRBV29-1 and TRBJ1-1; D is unresolved. The CDR3 covers 14 residues. Germline assignment: CDR1 SQVTM and CDR2 ANQGSEA. The ends were cut back, 3 bases at V and 0 bases at J, with 11 bases in the middle.

The J gene is TRBJ1-1, the V gene TRBV6-1; no reliable D call. The CDR3 extends over 13 amino acids. Germline V gene lookup returns CDR1 MNHNS and CDR2 SASEGT. The V end was cut by 7 bases, the J end by 0 bases, with 9 bases between. In DNA form, the CDR3 reads TGTGCCAGCACTGAGAGTGTGAACACTGAAGCTTTCTTT. Translating gives CASTESVNTEAFF.

The chain couples TRBV12-3 or TRBV12-4 to TRBJ2-3, with D hard to call. The V and J ends lost 5 bases and 0 bases respectively, with 15 bases between them. There are 16 residues in the CDR3. The CDR3 reads CASSTGFDPSTDTQYF. The CDR3 nucleotides are TGTGCCAGCAGTACCGGATTTGATCCTAGCACAGATACGCAGTATTTT.

To note about this clonotype: Since a much larger clone is just one base distant, this may be a read error. This chain connects TRBV4-3 to TRBJ1-5, with no clear D. This CDR3 has 15 residues. Germline CDR1 reads LGHNA; CDR2 reads YSLEER. The CDR3 loop is CASSQDLATNQPQPF. CDR3 bases: TGCGCCAGCAGCCAAGATTTGGCCACCAATCAGCCCCAGCCTTTT.

This clonotype was counted at least ten times. This rearrangement joins TRBV18 to TRBJ2-7; D is perhaps TRBD1 (6 bases). The CDR3 loop spans 14 amino acids. CDR1 and CDR2 from the germline V gene are KGHSH and LQKENI. V lost 2 bases to trimming and J lost 2 bases, with 10 bases between them. The CDR3 region has the DNA TGTGCCAGCTCACCATACAGGGCAACCTACGAGCAGTACTTC. Its protein product is CASSPYRATYEQYF.

This clonotype showed up just once. The genes are TRBV2 and TRBJ1-5; possibly TRBD1 for D (5 bases). Trimming removed 5 bases at V and 0 bases at J, with 14 bases between. There are 16 residues in the CDR3. Per germline, CDR1 SNHLY and CDR2 FYNNEI. CDR3 sequence (DNA): TGTGCCAGCAGTCCAGAGACAGACTATAGCAATCAGCCCCAGCATTTT. Protein sequence: CASSPETDYSNQPQHF.

This chain uses TRBV11-2 with TRBJ1-3; 7 bases are a match to TRBD1. The V and J ends lost 5 bases and 0 bases, in that order; junction bases with no gene match: 4. Per the germline V gene, CDR1 is SGHAT and CDR2 is FQNNGV. The length of the CDR3 is 15 residues. The CDR3 DNA reads TGTGCCAGCAGCCCGGGACAGAACTCTGGAAACACCATATATTTT. Encoded protein: CASSPGQNSGNTIYF.

Regarding this clonotype: This may stem from a read error, because a much larger clone lies one nucleotide away. This chain uses TRBV29-1 with TRBJ1-1; D may be TRBD1 (6 bases). V was clipped by 4 bases and J by 1 base, with 16 bases between them. This CDR3 spans 15 amino acids. Germline V gene data show CDR1 as SQVTM and CDR2 as ANQGSEA. In DNA form, the CDR3 reads TGCAGCGTTGGCGCTGAGGGGGATCCGAACACTGAAGCTTTCTTT. As protein: CSVGAEGDPNTEAFF.

This clonotype has more than one count but fewer than ten. V and J are TRBV20-1 and TRBJ1-6; D remains ambiguous. CDR1 DFQATT and CDR2 SNEGSKA come from the germline V gene (reference sequence). Trimming pared 2 bases from V and 10 bases from J, leaving 18 bases between. The CDR3 loop spans 15 amino acids. The CDR3 loop reads CSARNPLSGNSPLHF. CDR3 DNA sequence: TGCAGTGCTAGAAACCCCCTTTCGGGTAACTCACCCCTCCACTTT.

This clonotype was observed at least ten times. The chain recombines TRBV4-3 with TRBJ1-2; D is uncertain. There are 13 residues in the CDR3. V lost 0 bases and J lost 2, with 4 bases in between. Germline V lookup: CDR1 LGHNA, CDR2 YSLEER. CDR3 nucleotides: TGCGCCAGCAGCCAAGATAACAACTATGGCTACACCTTC. The encoded protein is CASSQDNNYGYTF.

This clonotype was counted a few times. V gene TRBV7-2 combines with J gene TRBJ2-5; no definite D call. The CDR3 is made up of 13 amino acids. Germline-derived CDR1 and CDR2 are SGHTA and FQGNSA. Deletions cut 3 bases from V and 4 bases from J, with 9 bases between. Here the CDR3 reads CASSFGPAETQYF. The CDR3 DNA sequence: TGTGCCAGCAGCTTTGGTCCTGCAGAGACCCAGTACTTC.

Regarding this clonotype: The germline gene is not matched at one end of the junction; a read error may be the cause. This chain joins TRBV12-3 or TRBV12-4 and TRBJ1-1; the D gene is possibly TRBD1 (5 bases). The CDR3 spans 11 residues. The chain's CDR3 is CASSPGSEAFF. CDR3 nucleotide sequence: TGTGCCAGCAGCCCAGGGTCTGAGGCTTTCTTT.

This chain uses TRBV25-1 with TRBJ2-7; D is unclear. V dropped 4 bases and J dropped 6 bases, with 7 bases sitting between them. The CDR3 has 11 amino acids. CDR1 is MGHDK and CDR2 is SYGVNS in the germline V gene. CDR3 amino acids: CASSGFGEQYF. CDR3 nucleotides: TGTGCCAGCAGTGGCTTTGGCGAGCAGTACTTC.